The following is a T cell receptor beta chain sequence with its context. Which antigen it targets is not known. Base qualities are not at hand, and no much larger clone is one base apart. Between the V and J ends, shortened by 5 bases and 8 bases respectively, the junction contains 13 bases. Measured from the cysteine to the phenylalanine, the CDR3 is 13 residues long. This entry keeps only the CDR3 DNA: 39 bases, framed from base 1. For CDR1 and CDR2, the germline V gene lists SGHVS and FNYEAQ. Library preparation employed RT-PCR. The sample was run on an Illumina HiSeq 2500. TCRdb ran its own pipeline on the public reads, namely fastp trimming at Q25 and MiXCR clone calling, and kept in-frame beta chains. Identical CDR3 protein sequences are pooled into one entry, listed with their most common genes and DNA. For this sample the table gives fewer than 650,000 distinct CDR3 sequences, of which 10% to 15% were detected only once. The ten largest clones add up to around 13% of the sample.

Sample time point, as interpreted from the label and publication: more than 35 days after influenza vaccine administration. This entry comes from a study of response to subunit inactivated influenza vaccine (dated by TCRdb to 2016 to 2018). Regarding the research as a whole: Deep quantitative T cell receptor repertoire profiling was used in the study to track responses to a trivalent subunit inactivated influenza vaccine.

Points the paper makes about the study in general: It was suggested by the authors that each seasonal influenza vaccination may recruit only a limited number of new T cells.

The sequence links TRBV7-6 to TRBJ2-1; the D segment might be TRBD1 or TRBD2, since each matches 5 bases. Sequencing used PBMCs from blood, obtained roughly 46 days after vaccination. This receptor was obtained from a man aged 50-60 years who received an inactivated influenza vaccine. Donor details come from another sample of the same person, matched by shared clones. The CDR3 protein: CASSVGRPDEQFF. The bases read TGTGCCAGCAGCGTGGGACGACCGGATGAGCAGTTCTTC.